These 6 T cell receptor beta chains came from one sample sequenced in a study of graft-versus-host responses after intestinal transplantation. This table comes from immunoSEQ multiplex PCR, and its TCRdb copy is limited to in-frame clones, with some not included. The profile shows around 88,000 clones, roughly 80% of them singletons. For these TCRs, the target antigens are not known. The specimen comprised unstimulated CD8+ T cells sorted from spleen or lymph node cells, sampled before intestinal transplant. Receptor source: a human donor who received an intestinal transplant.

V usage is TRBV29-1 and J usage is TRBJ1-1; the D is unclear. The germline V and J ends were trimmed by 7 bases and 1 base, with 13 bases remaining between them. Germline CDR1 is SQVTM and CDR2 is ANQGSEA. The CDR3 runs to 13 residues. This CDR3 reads CSGFGEANTEAFF. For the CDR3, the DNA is TGCAGCGGATTCGGGGAGGCGAACACTGAAGCTTTCTTT.

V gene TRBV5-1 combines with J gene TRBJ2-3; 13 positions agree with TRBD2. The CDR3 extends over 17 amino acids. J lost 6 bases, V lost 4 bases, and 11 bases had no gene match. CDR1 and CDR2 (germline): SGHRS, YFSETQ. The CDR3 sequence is CASSPTSGRPTGDTQYF. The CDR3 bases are TGCGCCAGCAGCCCGACTAGCGGGAGGCCCACCGGTGATACGCAGTATTTT.

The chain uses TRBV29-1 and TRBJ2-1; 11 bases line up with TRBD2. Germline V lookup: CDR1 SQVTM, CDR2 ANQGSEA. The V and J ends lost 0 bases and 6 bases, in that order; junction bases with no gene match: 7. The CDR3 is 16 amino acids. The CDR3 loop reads CSVEDQRLAGFNEQFF. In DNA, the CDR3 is TGCAGCGTTGAAGATCAAAGACTAGCGGGATTCAATGAGCAGTTCTTC.

The CDR3 sequence: CALGHLRAETQYF. The CDR3 DNA reads TGTGCCCTAGGACACCTGAGGGCGGAGACCCAGTACTTC. The chain links TRBV30 to TRBJ2-5, with D perhaps being TRBD1 or TRBD2 (5 bases each). The germline CDR1 and CDR2 sequences are GTSNPN and SVGIG (reference sequence). There are 13 residues in the CDR3. V lost 8 bases and J lost 5, with 18 bases in between. Drawing the rest from reference TRBV30 and TRBJ2-5, the complete variable domain is SQTIHQWPATLVQPVGSPLSLECTVEGTSNPNLYWYRQAAGRGLQLLFYSVGIGQISSEVPQNLSASRPQDRQFILSSKKLLLSDSGFYLCALGHLRAETQYFGPGTRLLVL.

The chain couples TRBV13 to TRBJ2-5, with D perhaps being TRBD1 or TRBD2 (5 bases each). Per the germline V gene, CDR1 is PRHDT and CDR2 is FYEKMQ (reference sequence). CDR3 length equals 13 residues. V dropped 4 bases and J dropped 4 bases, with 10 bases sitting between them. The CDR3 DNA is TGTGCCAGCAGCTCCGGGACGGGAGAGACCCAGTACTTC. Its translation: CASSSGTGETQYF.

DNA of the CDR3: TGCGCCAGCAGGTTTAGCGGGGGGGCCTACGAGCAGTACTTC. Amino acid sequence: CASRFSGGAYEQYF. The genes are TRBV5-1 and TRBJ2-7; TRBD2 matches at 11 bases. With 5 bases clipped from V and 2 bases from J, the junction kept 3 bases outside the gene matches. This CDR3 comprises 14 residues. Germline CDR1 is SGHRS and CDR2 is YFSETQ.